Presented here are 23 T cell receptor beta chains from one specimen sequenced in a study of blood T cell repertoires in COVID-19. TCRdb's copy holds only in-frame clones and misses some; the assay was immunoSEQ multiplex PCR. The sample lists some 340,000 clones, around four fifths occurring once. Sequenced: peripheral blood. The source is a man in his thirties or forties with active or convalescent COVID-19.

The chain has TRBV7-9 and TRBJ2-6; D gene unclear. The CDR3 loop spans 15 amino acids. The V gene's germline CDR1 is SEHNR and CDR2 FQNEAQ (reference sequence). V was clipped by 1 base and J by 4 bases, with 8 bases between them. CDR3 residues: CASSLVVMGANVLTF. The CDR3 bases are TGTGCCAGCAGCTTAGTAGTTATGGGGGCCAACGTCCTGACTTTC. Complete variable domain (other parts from reference TRBV7-9 and TRBJ2-6): DTGVSQNPRHKITKRGQNVTFRCDPISEHNRLYWYRQTLGQGPEFLTYFQNEAQLEKSRLLSDRFSAERPKGSFSTLEIQRTEQGDSAMYLCASSLVVMGANVLTFGAGSRLTVL.

This clone was detected a few times. This chain uses TRBV30 with TRBJ1-1; D gene ambiguous. The CDR3 consists of 13 residues. Trimming pared 3 bases from V and 4 bases from J, leaving 12 bases between. Germline CDR1 GTSNPN, CDR2 SVGIG (reference sequence). The CDR3 protein is CAWRSGLPTEAFF. In nucleotides, the CDR3 is TGTGCCTGGAGAAGTGGACTGCCCACTGAAGCTTTCTTT.

The chain carries TRBV4-2 and TRBJ2-1; TRBD2 matches 7 bases. The CDR3 loop spans 16 amino acids. J lost 8 bases, V lost 0 bases, and 10 bases had no gene match. Per germline, CDR1 LGHNA and CDR2 YNFKEQ. In nucleotides, the CDR3 is TGTGCCAGCAGCCAAGATCTGGGCGGGAGTTTTTATGAGCAGTTCTTC. Encoded protein: CASSQDLGGSFYEQFF.

V usage is TRBV4-1 and J usage is TRBJ1-3; 7 bases align to TRBD1. The CDR3 has 16 residues. The germline V gene has CDR1 MGHRA and CDR2 YSYEKL. Germline trimming cut 0 bases from V and 2 bases from J; bases unmatched to any gene: 4. DNA of the CDR3: TGCGCCAGCAGCCAAGATCCGACAGGGACTGGAAACACCATATATTTT. This encodes CASSQDPTGTGNTIYF.

Note on this clone: Different DNA sequences within this sample yield the same CDR3. The chain couples TRBV9 to TRBJ2-1; 10 bases are shared with TRBD2. V dropped 0 bases and J dropped 6; count of bases not matched to a gene: 3. The CDR3 loop spans 15 amino acids. Germline V gene sequence: CDR1 SGDLS, CDR2 YYNGEE. The CDR3 reads CASSVGTSGSNEQFF. In DNA form, the CDR3 reads TGTGCCAGCAGCGTAGGGACTAGCGGTAGCAATGAGCAGTTCTTC.

The rearrangement links TRBV5-4 to TRBJ2-7; D remains ambiguous. V lost 2 bases and J lost 7, with 10 bases in between. The CDR3 has 12 residues. From germline, CDR1 is SGHNT and CDR2 YYREEE (reference sequence). The CDR3 spells CASSFYPLEQYF. Here the CDR3 DNA reads TGTGCCAGCAGCTTCTATCCCTTGGAGCAGTACTTC.

The J gene is TRBJ2-1, the V gene TRBV6-4, with 8 bases aligning to TRBD2. Unmatched junction bases numbered 7, after V lost 4 bases and J lost 8 bases. CDR1 MRHNA and CDR2 SNTAGT come from the germline V gene. The CDR3 totals 14 residues. CDR3 amino acids: CASSVESGSYEQFF. In DNA, the CDR3 is TGTGCCAGCAGTGTCGAGAGCGGGAGCTATGAGCAGTTCTTC.

V and J are TRBV28 and TRBJ1-5, with D possibly matching TRBD1 (5 bases). CDR3 length: 13 residues. Germline-derived CDR1 and CDR2 are MDHEN and SYDVKM. V lost 7 bases to trimming and J lost 3 bases, with 10 bases between them. CDR3 sequence reads: CASIDSSNQPQHF. Written as DNA, the CDR3 is TGTGCCAGCATCGACAGCTCCAATCAGCCCCAGCATTTT.

The rearrangement uses TRBV27 and TRBJ2-1; D is unclear. Trimming cost V 0 bases and J 4 bases, with 7 bases left between them. Germline CDR1 is MNHEY and CDR2 is SMNVEV (reference sequence). CDR3 size: 14 residues. DNA of the CDR3: TGTGCCAGCAGTTTATCTGAGACTTACAATGAGCAGTTCTTC. Protein sequence: CASSLSETYNEQFF.

This clone was counted a few times. This rearrangement joins TRBV12-5 to TRBJ1-2, with 10 bases that match TRBD1. The ends lost 1 base at V and 6 bases at J; junction bases unmatched: 14. This CDR3 is built from 18 residues. Looked up from germline, CDR1 is LGHNT and CDR2 is FRNRAP. CDR3 sequence: CASGLAREPGQGKDGYTF. The CDR3 region has the DNA TGTGCTAGTGGTTTGGCTAGGGAACCGGGACAGGGGAAGGATGGCTACACCTTC.

The J gene is TRBJ2-3, the V gene TRBV7-2; D is perhaps TRBD2 (5 bases). Germline assignment: CDR1 SGHTA and CDR2 FQGNSA. Trimming removed 0 bases from V and 11 bases from J, with 15 bases in between. The CDR3 is 14 residues long. The CDR3 DNA sequence: TGTGCCAGCAGCTTAGCTCGTTCAGAGGGTGGGCAGTATTTT. It translates to CASSLARSEGGQYF.

The chain employs TRBV7-9 and TRBJ2-7, with 7 nucleotides matching TRBD2. The CDR3 spans 17 residues. Germline CDR1 and CDR2: SEHNR and FQNEAQ (reference sequence). J was trimmed by 5 bases and V by 2 bases; bases with no gene match: 15. CDR3 nucleotide sequence: TGTGCCAGCAGCTTAAAGGGGCGGGCGGCCGGGGGGAACGAGCAGTACTTC. It specifies CASSLKGRAAGGNEQYF.

This chain links TRBV7-9 with TRBJ1-2; 7 bases align to TRBD1. This CDR3 has 15 amino acids. Germline values: CDR1 SEHNR, CDR2 FQNEAQ (reference sequence). Losses at the gene ends were 8 bases for V and 4 bases for J; bases not matched to a gene: 13. The CDR3 here is CASGGSGQQFYGYTF. For the CDR3, the DNA is TGTGCCAGCGGGGGGTCGGGACAGCAGTTCTATGGCTACACCTTC.

This clone was seen a handful of times. The chain uses TRBV29-1 and TRBJ1-2, with a weak D call TRBD1 (5 bases). The CDR3 contains 10 residues. Germline values: CDR1 SQVTM, CDR2 ANQGSEA. Trimming shortened V by 5 bases and J by 6 bases, and 7 bases separated the two germline ends. This CDR3 reads CSVQQDGYTF. Here the CDR3 DNA reads TGCAGCGTTCAACAGGATGGCTACACCTTC. The complete variable domain, with remaining parts taken from reference TRBV29-1 and TRBJ1-2, reads SAVISQKPSRDICQRGTSLTIQCQVDSQVTMMFWYRQQPGQSLTLIATANQGSEATYESGFVIDKFPISRPNLTFSTLTVSNMSPEDSSIYLCSVQQDGYTFGSGTRLTVV.

The genes are TRBV7-2 and TRBJ2-3; D call uncertain. The CDR3 extends over 14 amino acids. The germline gives CDR1 SGHTA, CDR2 FQGNSA. The V end was cut by 5 bases, the J end by 0 bases, with 9 bases between. The CDR3 loop reads CASSQRRSTDTQYF. The CDR3 bases are TGTGCCAGCAGCCAACGGCGGAGCACAGATACGCAGTATTTT. The variable domain in full, with the rest retrieved from reference TRBV7-2 and TRBJ2-3, is GAGVSQSPSNKVTEKGKDVELRCDPISGHTALYWYRQSLGQGLEFLIYFQGNSAPDKSGLPSDRFSAERTGGSVSTLTIQRTQQEDSAVYLCASSQRRSTDTQYFGPGTRLTVL.

This clone has a handful of counts. Distinct nucleotide sequences in the sample also encode this CDR3. The J gene is TRBJ2-1, the V gene TRBV9; unclear D gene. Per the germline V gene, CDR1 is SGDLS and CDR2 is YYNGEE. This CDR3 has 13 amino acids. V lost 1 base to trimming and J lost 4 bases, with 6 bases between them. The CDR3 protein is CASSVPGYNEQFF. The CDR3 nucleotides are TGTGCCAGCAGCGTACCAGGATACAATGAGCAGTTCTTC.

This sequence joins TRBV20-1 and TRBJ2-1; 10 bases are a match to TRBD2. CDR3 length equals 16 residues. Germline CDR1 and CDR2: DFQATT and SNEGSKA (reference sequence). The V gene end was trimmed by 3 bases and the J gene end by 4 bases; junction bases not matched to a gene: 9. The CDR3 DNA reads TGCAGTGCTAGTTCGGCTAGCGGGAGAGAATACAATGAGCAGTTCTTC. It yields the protein CSASSASGREYNEQFF.

This clone was seen a single time. The V call is TRBV15, the J call TRBJ1-6, with 8 bases lining up with TRBD1. The CDR3 contains 14 residues. CDR1 LNHNV and CDR2 YYDKDF come from the germline V gene (reference sequence). The ends lost 1 base at V and 9 bases at J; junction bases unmatched: 2. The DNA of the CDR3 is TGTGCCACCAGCAGAGCAGGGGGCTTTTCACCCCTCCACTTT. This encodes CATSRAGGFSPLHF.

J is TRBJ2-7 and V is TRBV5-1, with D perhaps matching TRBD1 (6 bases). Looked up from germline, CDR1 is SGHRS and CDR2 is YFSETQ. V shed 0 bases and J shed 2 bases, with 12 bases lying between them. The CDR3 is 15 residues long. The DNA for the CDR3 is TGCGCCAGCAGCTTGGACAGGGATGGAACCTACGAGCAGTACTTC. Translated: CASSLDRDGTYEQYF.

The gene calls are TRBV2 and TRBJ2-2, with a possible D match to TRBD2 (6 bases). From germline, CDR1 is SNHLY and CDR2 FYNNEI. V was cut by 3 bases and J by 2 bases, with 7 bases left in between. The CDR3 length is 14 residues. The CDR3 spells CASSERENTGELFF. CDR3 coding DNA: TGTGCCAGCAGTGAGCGGGAAAACACCGGGGAGCTGTTTTTT.

The chain is built from TRBV3-1 (or the pseudogene TRBV3-2) and TRBJ2-1, with 7 bases fitting TRBD1. This CDR3 is built from 15 residues. After removal of 6 bases from V and 13 bases from J, the junction contained 18 bases not matched to a gene. CDR1 is LGHDT and CDR2 is YNNKEL in the germline V gene (reference sequence). The CDR3 here is CASSPVPKQGWNQFF. As DNA, the CDR3 is TGTGCCAGCAGTCCCGTCCCTAAACAGGGGTGGAATCAGTTCTTC.

The gene calls are TRBV24-1 and TRBJ2-1; tentative D call: TRBD1 (5 bases). Per germline, CDR1 KGHDR and CDR2 SFDVKD. The CDR3 covers 15 residues. The germline V and J ends were trimmed by 1 base and 5 bases, with 11 bases remaining between them. In nucleotides, the CDR3 is TGTGCCACCAGTGATTTTAGGTGGACAAACAATGAGCAGTTCTTC. Protein: CATSDFRWTNNEQFF.

This clone was detected once. The chain combines TRBV6-4 with TRBJ2-1, with D perhaps TRBD1 (6 bases). The CDR3 has 13 amino acids. The germline V gene encodes CDR1 MRHNA and CDR2 SNTAGT. V dropped 4 bases and J dropped 7 bases, with 11 bases sitting between them. Here the CDR3 reads CASSGQGSNEQFF. The CDR3 DNA follows: TGTGCCAGCAGTGGCCAGGGGTCGAATGAGCAGTTCTTC.